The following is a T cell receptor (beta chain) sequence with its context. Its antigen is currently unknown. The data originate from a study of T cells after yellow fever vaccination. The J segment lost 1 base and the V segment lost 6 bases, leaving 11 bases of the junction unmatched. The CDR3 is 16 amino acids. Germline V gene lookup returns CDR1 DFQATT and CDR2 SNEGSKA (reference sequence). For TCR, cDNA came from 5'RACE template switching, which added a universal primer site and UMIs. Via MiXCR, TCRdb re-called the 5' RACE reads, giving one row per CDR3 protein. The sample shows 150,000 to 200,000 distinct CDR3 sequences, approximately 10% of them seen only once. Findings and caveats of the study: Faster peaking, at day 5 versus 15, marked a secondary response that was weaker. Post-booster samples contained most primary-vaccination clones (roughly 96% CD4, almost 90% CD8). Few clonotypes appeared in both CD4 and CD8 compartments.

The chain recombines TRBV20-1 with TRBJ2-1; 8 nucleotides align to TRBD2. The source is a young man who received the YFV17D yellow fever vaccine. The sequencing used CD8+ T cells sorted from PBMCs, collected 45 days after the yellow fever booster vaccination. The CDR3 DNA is TGCAGTGCCCCCCCGGGAGCGGGGGAGTCCTACAATGAGCAGTTCTTC. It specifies CSAPPGAGESYNEQFF.